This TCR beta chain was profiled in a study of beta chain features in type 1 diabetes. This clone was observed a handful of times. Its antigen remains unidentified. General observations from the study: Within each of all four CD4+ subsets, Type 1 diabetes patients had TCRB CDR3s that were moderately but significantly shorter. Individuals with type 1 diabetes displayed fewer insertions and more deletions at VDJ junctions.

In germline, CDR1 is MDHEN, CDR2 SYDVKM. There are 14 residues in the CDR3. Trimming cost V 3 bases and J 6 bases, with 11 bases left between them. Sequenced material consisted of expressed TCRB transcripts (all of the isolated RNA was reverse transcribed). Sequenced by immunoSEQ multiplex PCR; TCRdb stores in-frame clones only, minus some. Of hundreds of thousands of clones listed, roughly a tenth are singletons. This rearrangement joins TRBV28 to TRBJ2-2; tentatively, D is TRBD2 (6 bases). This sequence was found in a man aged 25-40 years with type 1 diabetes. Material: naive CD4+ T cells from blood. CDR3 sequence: CASSFPQRAGELFF. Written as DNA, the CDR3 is TGTGCCAGCAGTTTCCCCCAGCGGGCCGGGGAGCTGTTTTTT.